This T cell receptor beta chain was documented in a study of radiation and T cells in renal cell carcinoma (dated by TCRdb to between 2020 and 2021). With regard to the full study: TCR beta sequencing covered over 50 samples in total, comprising around 25 tumors and approximately 27 peripheral blood samples. The last blood draw happened 4 weeks after radiation, timed to coincide with nephrectomy. Across all 50 or so samples, over 4,000,000 unique CDR3 nucleotide sequences encoding some 3,000,000 unique CDR3 amino acid sequences were identified.

Findings and caveats that apply to the study as a whole: Top tumor clonotypes rose in blood from baseline to 2 weeks post-radiation, then contracted by 4 weeks, suggesting transient expansion of tumor-resident clones. Because no pretreatment tumor biopsies were available, whether clonotypes were present in the tumor at baseline could not be determined. Tracking of blood repertoire dynamics stopped at about 4 weeks after treatment, with no follow-up past that point. The single-armed trial design could not address effects of radiation dose or scheduling on the TCR repertoire.

V lost 3 bases and J lost 2 bases, and the count of bases not matched to a germline gene is 8. From its cysteine to its phenylalanine, the CDR3 spans 15 amino acids. The only DNA kept is the CDR3, 45 bases in frame from the first base. For CDR1 and CDR2, the germline V gene lists SGDLS and YYNGEE. The time point label, read with the paper, signifies: blood 4 weeks post-SBRT, at nephrectomy. The treatment or condition label here, explained by the study, means: 15 Gy SBRT to primary tumor, nephrectomy 4 weeks later. The samples were drawn from a clinical trial, where primary renal cell carcinomas were treated with 15 Gy of stereotactic body radiation therapy and then removed by nephrectomy 4 weeks afterward. Serial peripheral blood from radiation-treated patients was sampled at baseline, 2 weeks and 4 weeks after SBRT to track tumor-enriched clonotypes. All patients had renal cell carcinoma with clear cell pathology. Genomic DNA for TCR sequencing was prepared using the QIAamp DNA Blood Mini Kit (Qiagen). The analyses included just those samples that passed every quality control check.

Details on this clone: It has no known antigen specificity. One base away there is no much larger clone; base qualities are not given.

The immunoSEQ kit was used, according to the manufacturer's recommendations, to generate TCR beta libraries from genomic DNA. To prepare the libraries, a first multiplex PCR with proprietary primers was run, followed by a second PCR that added unique barcodes, and a bead cleanup was done after each round. Each sample batch included a kit-provided positive control reaction and a negative control reaction. The final libraries were assessed on an Agilent 4200 TapeStation D1000 ScreenTape, pooled by volume, and quantified by qPCR. Sequencing was performed on an Illumina NextSeq500 with a MidOutput 150-cycle cartridge, and 156 Read1 and 15 Index1 cycles were run with kit custom primers. The pooled library was loaded at approximately 1 pM, and about 20% PhiX control was spiked in. The paper's data handling went like this. Vendor-processed data were analyzed in R, and a clonotype was defined as all T cells sharing the same CDR3 nucleotide sequence. In the clone abundance analyses, frequencies were normalized to the 10,000 most abundant clones in each sample. Public T cell clones, which averaged fewer than five per sample, were excluded before analysis. An abundance difference of at least 32-fold between compartments was the criterion for calling clonotypes tumor-enriched or baseline blood-enriched. Clonotypes expanded or contracted between blood time points were identified with a beta-binomial differential abundance model. Tumor-blood repertoire similarity was measured with the Baroni-Urbani and Buser coefficient, and groups were compared using two-tailed Wilcoxon tests in R. Entries here come from immuneACCESS through TCRdb and include only in-frame sequences with V and J called. Some clones fail to appear in such tables; in the studies checked, an unresolved V gene covers under half of the shortfall, and the cause of the remainder is unknown. V and J calls and clone size are as listed in that table; D and trimming were resolved from the DNA. In all, the sample holds roughly 160,000 clones, and less than 90% of those were seen once. The ten largest clones add up to 11% of the sample.

The receptor's source is a woman aged 50 to 60 with renal cell carcinoma. The sequencing used blood, collected from a patient whose treatment included radiotherapy and nephrectomy. The chain links TRBV9 with TRBJ2-7, with 7 bases aligning to TRBD1. The DNA sequence is TGTGCCAGCAGCGAAGGGGACAGCTCTACCTACGAGCAGTACTTC. This is translated as CASSEGDSSTYEQYF.